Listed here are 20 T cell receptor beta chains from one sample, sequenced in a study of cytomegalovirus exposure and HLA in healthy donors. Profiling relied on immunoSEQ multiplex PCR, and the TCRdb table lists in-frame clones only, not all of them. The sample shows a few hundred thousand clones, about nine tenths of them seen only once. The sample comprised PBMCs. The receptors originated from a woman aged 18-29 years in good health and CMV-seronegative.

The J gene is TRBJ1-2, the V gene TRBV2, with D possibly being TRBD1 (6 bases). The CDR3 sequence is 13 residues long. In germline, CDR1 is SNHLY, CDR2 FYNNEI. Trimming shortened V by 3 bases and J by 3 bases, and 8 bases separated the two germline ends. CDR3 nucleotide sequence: TGTGCCAGCAGTGACAGGGGACACTATGGCTACACCTTC. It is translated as CASSDRGHYGYTF. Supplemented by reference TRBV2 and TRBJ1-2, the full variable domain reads EPEVTQTPSHQVTQMGQEVILRCVPISNHLYFYWYRQILGQKVEFLVSFYNNEISEKSEIFDDQFSVERPDGSNFTLKIRSTKLEDSAMYFCASSDRGHYGYTFGSGTRLTVV.

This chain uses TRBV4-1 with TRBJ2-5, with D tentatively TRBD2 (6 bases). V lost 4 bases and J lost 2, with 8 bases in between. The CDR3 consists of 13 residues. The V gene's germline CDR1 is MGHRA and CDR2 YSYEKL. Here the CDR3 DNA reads TGCGCCAGCAGCCTAGCGGTACAAGAGACCCAGTACTTC. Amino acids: CASSLAVQETQYF.

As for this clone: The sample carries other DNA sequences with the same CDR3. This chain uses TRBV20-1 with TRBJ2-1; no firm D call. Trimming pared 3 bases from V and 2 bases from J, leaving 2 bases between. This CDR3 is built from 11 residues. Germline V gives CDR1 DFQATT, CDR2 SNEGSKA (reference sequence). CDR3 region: CSASTYNEQFF. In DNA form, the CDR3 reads TGCAGTGCTAGTACCTACAATGAGCAGTTCTTC.

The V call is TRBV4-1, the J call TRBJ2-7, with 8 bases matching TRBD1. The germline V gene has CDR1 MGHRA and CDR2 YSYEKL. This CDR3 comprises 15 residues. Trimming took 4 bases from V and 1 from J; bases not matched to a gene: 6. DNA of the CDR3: TGCGCCAGCAGCCCCGGACAGGGAAAGTCCTACGAGCAGTACTTC. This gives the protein CASSPGQGKSYEQYF.

DNA for the CDR3: TGTGCCAGCAGCCAAGATTCAACGGGAAGCTCTGGAAACACCATATATTTT. Protein sequence: CASSQDSTGSSGNTIYF. J is TRBJ1-3 and V is TRBV4-2; D not resolved. Germline V gene sequence: CDR1 LGHNA, CDR2 YNFKEQ. V lost 0 bases and J 0 bases, leaving 12 bases between the germline ends. The CDR3 loop spans 17 amino acids.

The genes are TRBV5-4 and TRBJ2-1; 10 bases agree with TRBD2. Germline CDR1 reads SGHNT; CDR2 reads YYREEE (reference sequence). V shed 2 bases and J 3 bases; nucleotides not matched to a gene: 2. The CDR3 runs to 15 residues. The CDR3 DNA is TGTGCCAGCAGCTTCAGCGGGAGGGACTACAATGAGCAGTTCTTC. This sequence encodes CASSFSGRDYNEQFF.

CDR3 region: CASSWRQGWGTEAFF. The CDR3 DNA reads as TGTGCCAGCAGCTGGCGACAGGGGTGGGGCACTGAAGCTTTCTTT. This chain joins TRBV5-6 and TRBJ1-1; TRBD1 aligns across 8 bases. Germline loops: CDR1 SGHDT, CDR2 YYEEEE. V lost 3 bases and J lost 4; bases outside the gene matches: 8. This CDR3 region has 15 residues.

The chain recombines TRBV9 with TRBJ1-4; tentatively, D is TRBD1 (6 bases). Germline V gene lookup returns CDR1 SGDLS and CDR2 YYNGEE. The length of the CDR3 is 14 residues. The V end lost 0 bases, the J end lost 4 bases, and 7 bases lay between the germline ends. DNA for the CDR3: TGTGCCAGCAGCGTAGGGGGGCTTAATGAAAAACTGTTTTTT. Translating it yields CASSVGGLNEKLFF.

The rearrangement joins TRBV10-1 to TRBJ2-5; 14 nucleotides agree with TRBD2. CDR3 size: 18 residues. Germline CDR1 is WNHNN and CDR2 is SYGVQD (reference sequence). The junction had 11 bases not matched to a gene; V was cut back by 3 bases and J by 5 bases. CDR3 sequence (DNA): TGCGCCAGCAGTGAAGGGACTAGCGGGGGTCCCGTCCCGGAGACCCAGTACTTC. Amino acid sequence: CASSEGTSGGPVPETQYF.

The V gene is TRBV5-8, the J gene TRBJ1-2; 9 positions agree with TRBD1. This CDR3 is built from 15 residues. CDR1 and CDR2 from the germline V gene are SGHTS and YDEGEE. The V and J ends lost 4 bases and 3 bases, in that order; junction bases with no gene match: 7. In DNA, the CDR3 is TGTGCCAGCAGCCTGGATACAGGGGGCCACTATGGCTACACCTTC. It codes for CASSLDTGGHYGYTF.

This CDR3 reads CSVGPGVSSREQFF. As DNA, the CDR3 is TGCAGCGTTGGCCCAGGGGTGTCCTCACGGGAGCAGTTCTTC. V and J are TRBV29-1 and TRBJ2-1, with D possibly TRBD1 on 6 matching bases. Trimming stripped 4 bases from V and 10 bases from J, with 20 bases between. Looked up from germline, CDR1 is SQVTM and CDR2 is ANQGSEA. CDR3 length: 14 residues.

This CDR3 reads CASSPTTRTNQPQHF. CDR3 sequence (DNA): TGTGCCAGCAGCCCTACCACCCGCACCAATCAGCCCCAGCATTTT. The chain couples TRBV2 to TRBJ1-5; D remains ambiguous. CDR3 length: 15 amino acids. V was shortened by 6 bases and J by 3 bases, with 15 bases between the two germline ends. The germline V gene has CDR1 SNHLY and CDR2 FYNNEI.

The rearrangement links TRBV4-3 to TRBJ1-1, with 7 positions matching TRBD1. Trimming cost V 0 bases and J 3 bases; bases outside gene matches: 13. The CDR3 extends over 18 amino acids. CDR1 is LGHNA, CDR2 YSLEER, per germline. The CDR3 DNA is TGCGCCAGCAGCCAAGATCGGAAGACAGGGAGGTTGGACACTGAAGCTTTCTTT. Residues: CASSQDRKTGRLDTEAFF.

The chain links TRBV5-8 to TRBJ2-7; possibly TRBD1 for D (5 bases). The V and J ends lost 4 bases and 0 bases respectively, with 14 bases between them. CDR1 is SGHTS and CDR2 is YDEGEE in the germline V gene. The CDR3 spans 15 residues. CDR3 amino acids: CASSLDRRSSYEQYF. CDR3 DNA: TGTGCCAGCAGCCTAGACAGAAGAAGCTCCTACGAGCAGTACTTC.

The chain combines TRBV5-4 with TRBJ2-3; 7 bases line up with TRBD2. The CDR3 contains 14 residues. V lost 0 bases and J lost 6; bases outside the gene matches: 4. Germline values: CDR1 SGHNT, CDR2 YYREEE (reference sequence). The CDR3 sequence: CASSLGRGSDTQYF. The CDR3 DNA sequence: TGTGCCAGCAGCTTGGGGCGCGGGAGCGATACGCAGTATTTT.

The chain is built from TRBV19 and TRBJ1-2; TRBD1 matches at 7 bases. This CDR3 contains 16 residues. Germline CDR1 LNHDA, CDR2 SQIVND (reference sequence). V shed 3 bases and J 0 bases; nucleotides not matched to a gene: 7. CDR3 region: CASSIVGTEANYGYTF. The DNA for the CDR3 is TGTGCCAGTAGTATCGTTGGGACAGAAGCTAACTATGGCTACACCTTC.

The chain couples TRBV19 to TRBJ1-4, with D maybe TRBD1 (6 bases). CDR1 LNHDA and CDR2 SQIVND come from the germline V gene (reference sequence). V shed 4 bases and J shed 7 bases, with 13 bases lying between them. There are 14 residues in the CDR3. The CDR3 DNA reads TGTGCCAGTAGTACCCACAGGGATAGTGAAAAACTGTTTTTT. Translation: CASSTHRDSEKLFF.

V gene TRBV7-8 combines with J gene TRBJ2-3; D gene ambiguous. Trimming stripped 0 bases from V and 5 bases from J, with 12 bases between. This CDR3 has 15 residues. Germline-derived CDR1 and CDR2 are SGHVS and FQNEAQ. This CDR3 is CASSLALPSVDTQYF. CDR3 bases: TGTGCCAGCAGCTTAGCCCTCCCTTCCGTAGATACGCAGTATTTT.

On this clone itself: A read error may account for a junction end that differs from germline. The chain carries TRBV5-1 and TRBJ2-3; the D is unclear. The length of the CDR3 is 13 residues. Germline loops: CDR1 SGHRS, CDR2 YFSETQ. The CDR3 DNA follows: TGCGCCACCAGCGACTCAGTAATAGATACGCAGTATTTT. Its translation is CATSDSVIDTQYF.

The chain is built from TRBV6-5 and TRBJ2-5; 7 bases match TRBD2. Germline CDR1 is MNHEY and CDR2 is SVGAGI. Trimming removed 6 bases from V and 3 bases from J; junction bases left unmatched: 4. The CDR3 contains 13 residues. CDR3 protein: CASSSSGKETQYF. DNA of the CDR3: TGTGCCAGCAGCTCTAGCGGCAAAGAGACCCAGTACTTC.